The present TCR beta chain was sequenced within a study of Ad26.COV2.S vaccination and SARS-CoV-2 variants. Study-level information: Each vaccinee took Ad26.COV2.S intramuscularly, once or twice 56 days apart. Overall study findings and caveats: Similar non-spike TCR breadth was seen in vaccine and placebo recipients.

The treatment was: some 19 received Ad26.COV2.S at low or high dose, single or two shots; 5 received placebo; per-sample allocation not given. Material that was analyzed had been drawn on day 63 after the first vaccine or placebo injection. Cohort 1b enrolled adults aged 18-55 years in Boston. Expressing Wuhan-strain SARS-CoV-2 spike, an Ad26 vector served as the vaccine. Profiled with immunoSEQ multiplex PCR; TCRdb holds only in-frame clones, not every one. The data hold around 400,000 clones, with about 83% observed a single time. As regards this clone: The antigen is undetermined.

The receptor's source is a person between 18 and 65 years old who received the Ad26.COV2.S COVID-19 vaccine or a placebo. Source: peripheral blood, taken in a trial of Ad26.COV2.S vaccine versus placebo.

Here the CDR3 DNA reads TGTGCCAGCGGGAGTGGCACAGATACGCAGTATTTT. It codes for CASGSGTDTQYF. The genes are TRBV19 and TRBJ2-3, with a tentative D call TRBD2 (6 bases). The germline V and J ends were trimmed by 9 bases and 1 base, with 8 bases remaining between them. Germline loops: CDR1 LNHDA, CDR2 SQIVND (reference sequence). The CDR3 length is 12 residues.